This T cell receptor beta chain was sequenced in a study of blood T cell repertoires in COVID-19. At the level of the study: The United States, Italy and Spain provided the acute and convalescent COVID-19 samples.

V gave up 5 bases and J gave up 6 bases; unmatched junction bases: 8. Looked up from germline, CDR1 is SNHLY and CDR2 is FYNNEI. CDR3 length equals 14 residues. Repertoires were generated with immunoSEQ multiplex PCR, while TCRdb's copy carries only in-frame clones and drops some. The sample lists 450,000 to 600,000 clones, about nine tenths occurring once. Allocation to cohorts depended on clinical history reported by the participants. Sequenced sample: PBMCs or T cells enriched from blood (not recorded which). The sequence derives from a woman in her late teens or twenties who had recovered from COVID-19. This chain joins TRBV2 and TRBJ1-2; 8 bases match TRBD1. CDR3 protein: CASSRLTGEDGYTF. CDR3 sequence (DNA): TGTGCCAGCAGTCGTCTGACAGGGGAAGATGGCTACACCTTC.